These T cell receptor beta chains were read from a single sample in a study of T-cell memory formation after mild COVID-19. TCRdb passed the 5' RACE reads through MiXCR, listing each CDR3 protein once. Counted here are roughly 600,000 distinct CDR3 sequences, roughly 17% occurring once; the ten biggest clones make up 12%. Sequenced material: PBMCs or a T cell subset sorted from them (not recorded which). The receptors originated from an adult woman who had mild COVID-19 (a few samples of this study predate the infection). Cell type and time point are not known. CDR3s include the opening cysteine and the closing phenylalanine or tryptophan. A D gene is named only where the DNA matches it firmly. A clone size is listed for some rows: how often the clone was seen (once, few, many), or a class if it is expanded.

j_call clone_size d_call v_call cdr3_aa cdr3_nt
TRBJ2-1 - - TRBV7-8 CASSFSTSLSNEQFF TGTGCCAGCAGCTTTTCAACTAGTCTCTCCAATGAGCAGTTCTTC
TRBJ1-2 few - TRBV30 CAWIYTPGAGYTF TGTGCCTGGATCTATACTCCAGGGGCCGGCTACACCTTC
TRBJ2-2 few TRBD2 TRBV12-3/TRBV12-4 CASSLTFRLAGVSGELFF TGTGCCAGCAGTTTAACCTTCCGGCTAGCGGGAGTGAGCGGGGAGCTGTTTTTT
TRBJ2-6 few - TRBV5-1 CASSLEVVPGANVLTF TGCGCCAGCAGCTTGGAGGTCGTGCCTGGGGCCAACGTCCTGACTTTC
TRBJ2-7 - - TRBV6-5 CASRLSVGQREQYF TGTGCCAGCAGACTTTCAGTAGGTCAGAGGGAGCAGTACTTC
TRBJ2-3 few - TRBV27 CASSLEVGLVTDTQYF TGTGCCAGCAGTCTGGAGGTCGGTCTAGTAACAGATACGCAGTATTTT
TRBJ2-1 few TRBD2 TRBV15 CATSRESGSHNEQFF TGTGCCACCAGCAGAGAAAGCGGGAGCCACAATGAGCAGTTCTTC
TRBJ2-5 few - TRBV5-1 CASSSLGTMEVETQYF TGCGCCAGCAGTAGCCTGGGCACCATGGAGGTGGAGACCCAGTACTTC
TRBJ2-3 few TRBD2 TRBV7-9 CASTRPGGVITSTDTQYF TGTGCCAGCACTCGCCCGGGGGGGGTCATTACTAGCACAGATACGCAGTATTTT
TRBJ2-1 - TRBD2 TRBV5-1 CASSLAEGLAGAYDEQFF TGCGCCAGCAGCTTGGCCGAGGGACTAGCGGGGGCCTACGATGAGCAGTTCTTC
TRBJ1-5 few - TRBV9 CASSAADSNQPQHF TGTGCCAGCAGCGCAGCTGACAGCAATCAGCCCCAGCATTTT
TRBJ2-7 few TRBD2 TRBV5-1 CASSSQTSPLEQYF TGCGCCAGCAGCTCTCAGACTAGCCCCCTCGAGCAGTACTTC
TRBJ2-7 few - TRBV21-1 CARRRRGRGVEQYF TGTGCCAGACGCCGCAGGGGCAGGGGGGTCGAGCAGTACTTC
TRBJ2-7 few TRBD1 TRBV5-1 CASDPGTGSYEQYF TGCGCCAGCGATCCCGGGACAGGGTCCTACGAGCAGTACTTC
TRBJ1-1 few - TRBV9 CASSGGMTEAFF TGTGCCAGCAGCGGAGGGATGACTGAAGCTTTCTTT
TRBJ2-3 - TRBD2 TRBV7-2 CASSPGGGRADTQYF TGTGCCAGCAGCCCGGGGGGCGGGAGGGCAGATACGCAGTATTTT
TRBJ2-5 few TRBD1 TRBV9 CASSAPGQGARETQYF TGTGCCAGCAGCGCCCCTGGACAGGGGGCTAGAGAGACCCAGTACTTC
TRBJ2-3 - TRBD2 TRBV12-3/TRBV12-4 CASSLRAGGPADTQYF TGTGCCAGCAGTTTAAGGGCGGGGGGGCCCGCAGATACGCAGTATTTT
TRBJ2-3 few - TRBV12-3/TRBV12-4 CASITTPAGDTQYF TGTGCCAGCATCACTACCCCAGCGGGAGATACGCAGTATTTT
TRBJ1-1 - - TRBV7-8 CASSLNAAEPNTEAFF TGTGCCAGCAGCTTAAATGCAGCAGAGCCTAACACTGAAGCTTTCTTT
TRBJ1-5 - - TRBV5-6 CASSTTPLANQPQHF TGTGCCAGCAGCACGACACCACTAGCAAATCAGCCCCAGCATTTT
TRBJ2-5 many TRBD2 TRBV5-6 CASSFVVGLASSKRTQYF TGTGCCAGCAGCTTTGTCGTGGGACTAGCGTCCTCCAAAAGGACCCAGTACTTC
TRBJ2-3 few - TRBV24-1 CATSDSTDTQYF TGTGCCACCAGTGATTCGACAGATACGCAGTATTTT
TRBJ1-1 - - TRBV7-3 CASSLIEGTEAFF TGTGCCAGCAGCTTAATTGAGGGCACTGAAGCTTTCTTT
TRBJ2-3 - TRBD2 TRBV19 CASSGGTSGLTDTQYF TGTGCCAGTAGCGGAGGGACTAGCGGGCTCACAGATACGCAGTATTTT
TRBJ2-3 - - TRBV12-3/TRBV12-4 CASSPWEQGGTDTQYF TGTGCCAGCAGTCCATGGGAGCAGGGCGGGACAGATACGCAGTATTTT
TRBJ1-2 - - TRBV12-3/TRBV12-4 CASSLTGHYGYTF TGTGCCAGCAGTTTAACGGGGCACTATGGCTACACCTTC
TRBJ2-5 few TRBD1 TRBV5-1 CASSIQGQGFGETQYF TGCGCCAGCAGCATTCAGGGACAGGGTTTTGGAGAGACCCAGTACTTC
TRBJ1-1 - - TRBV3-1 CASSQSSTEAFF TGTGCCAGCAGCCAAAGTTCGACTGAAGCTTTCTTT
TRBJ1-2 many TRBD1 TRBV5-1 CASSLDRGGYGYTF TGCGCCAGCAGCTTGGACAGGGGAGGTTATGGCTACACCTTC
TRBJ2-3 few TRBD2 TRBV7-2 CASSSPQLAGVADTQYF TGTGCCAGCAGCTCCCCACAACTAGCGGGAGTGGCAGATACGCAGTATTTT
TRBJ2-7 - TRBD2 TRBV6-2/TRBV6-3 CASSRRESNLLSSYEQYF TGTGCCAGCAGCCGGCGGGAGTCCAACCTCCTGAGCTCCTACGAGCAGTACTTC
TRBJ2-3 many TRBD2 TRBV12-3/TRBV12-4 CASSSIAGGADYIRSRSDTQYF TGTGCCAGCAGTTCAATAGCGGGGGGGGCCGATTACATACGGTCCCGCTCAGATACGCAGTATTTT
TRBJ2-1 - TRBD2 TRBV20-1 CSRLETSGINEQFF TGCAGTCGGTTGGAGACTAGCGGGATCAATGAGCAGTTCTTC
TRBJ1-4 - TRBD1 TRBV20-1 CSGIQGASNEKLFF TGCAGTGGAATACAGGGGGCGTCTAATGAAAAACTGTTTTTT